Listed here are 4 T cell receptor beta chains from one sample, sequenced in a study of T cell responses to AZD1222 COVID-19 vaccine. Assay: immunoSEQ multiplex PCR; the TCRdb copy retains only in-frame clones and omits some. The repertoire holds 130,000 to 150,000 clones, with approximately 91% as singletons. The material was peripheral blood, obtained 28 days after the second dose of the MenACWY control vaccine. All receptors come from an adult who received the MenACWY meningococcal vaccine as a control.

The chain uses TRBV12-3 or TRBV12-4 and TRBJ1-5, with D maybe TRBD1 (5 bases). The CDR3 length is 13 residues. Trimming shortened V by 6 bases and J by 7 bases, and 13 bases separated the two germline ends. CDR3 nucleotide sequence: TGTGCCAGCAGACGGGGGACCCAACAGCCCCAGCATTTT. This gives the protein CASRRGTQQPQHF.

This clone was counted a single time. The rearrangement links TRBV7-8 to TRBJ1-2, with D possibly matching TRBD1 (6 bases). V lost 5 bases and J lost 6, with 22 bases in between. In germline, CDR1 is SGHVS, CDR2 FQNEAQ. The CDR3 is 16 residues long. The CDR3 sequence is CASSPDRTAAWDGYTF. DNA for the CDR3: TGTGCCAGCAGCCCAGATAGGACAGCCGCCTGGGATGGCTACACCTTC.

The chain employs TRBV21-1 and TRBJ2-1; no DNA check was done on the table's D call, TRBD1. TRBV21-1 is designated a pseudogene. The CDR3 is made up of 16 amino acids. CDR3 coding DNA: TGTGCCAGCAGCCCAGGCGAGGGCCCACGGGACAGTGAGCAGTTCTTC. Translation gives CASSPGEGPRDSEQFF.

In its sample, this clone was seen once. This chain links TRBV30 with TRBJ1-1; TRBD1 might be the D (5 bases). V lost 0 bases, J lost 1 base, and 12 bases lay in between. The CDR3 contains 15 residues. Germline CDR1 reads GTSNPN; CDR2 reads SVGIG (reference sequence). The DNA of the CDR3 is TGTGCCTGGAGTGTAAGTAACAGGAGGAACACTGAAGCTTTCTTT. Translating it yields CAWSVSNRRNTEAFF.